This T cell receptor beta chain appears in the sequencing data of a study of T cell responses to AZD1222 COVID-19 vaccine. Study details: Whether given at about 4 or about 12 weeks, second doses were pooled. Whole-study results and caveats: The study found Spike-specific TCR breadth and depth rose after two AZD1222 doses. Repertoires were obtained only post-peak T cell response. The CD4 TCRs associated with vaccination extended across spike and predominated at 160-218 and 743-854.

As for this clone: Its target is unknown.

The protocol was immunoSEQ multiplex PCR, while the TCRdb copy is restricted to in-frame clones and leaves out a portion. The data hold more than 140,000 clones, with around nine tenths observed a single time. Trimming pared 3 bases from V and 2 bases from J, leaving 15 bases between. This CDR3 contains 16 residues. Germline V gene lookup returns CDR1 SGDLS and CDR2 YYNGEE. J is TRBJ2-1 and V is TRBV9; D possibly corresponds to TRBD2 (6 bases). The sequence was collected from an adult in good health. Sequencing used peripheral blood, obtained on day 0 of AZD1222 vaccination. CDR3 bases: TGTGCCAGCAGCGCCGCGGGGCTCGGTGCCTACAATGAGCAGTTCTTC. As protein: CASSAAGLGAYNEQFF.